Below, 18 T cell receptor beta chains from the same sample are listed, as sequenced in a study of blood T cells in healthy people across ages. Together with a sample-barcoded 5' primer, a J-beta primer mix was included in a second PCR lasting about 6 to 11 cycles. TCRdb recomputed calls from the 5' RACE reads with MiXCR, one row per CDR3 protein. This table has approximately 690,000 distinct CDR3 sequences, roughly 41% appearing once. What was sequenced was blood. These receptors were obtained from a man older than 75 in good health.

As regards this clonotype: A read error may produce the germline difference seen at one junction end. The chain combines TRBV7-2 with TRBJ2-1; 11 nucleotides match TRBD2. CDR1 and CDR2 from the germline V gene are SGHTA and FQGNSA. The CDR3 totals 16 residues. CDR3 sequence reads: CACSLMGLAAGNEQFF. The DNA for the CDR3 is TGTGCCTGCAGCTTAATGGGACTAGCGGCGGGGAATGAGCAGTTCTTC.

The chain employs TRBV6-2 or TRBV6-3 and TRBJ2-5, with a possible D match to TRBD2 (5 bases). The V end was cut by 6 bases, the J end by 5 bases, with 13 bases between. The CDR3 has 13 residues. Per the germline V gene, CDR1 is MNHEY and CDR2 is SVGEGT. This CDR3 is CASSLPGYETQYF. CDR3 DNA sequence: TGTGCCAGCAGCCTCCCGGGGTACGAGACCCAGTACTTC.

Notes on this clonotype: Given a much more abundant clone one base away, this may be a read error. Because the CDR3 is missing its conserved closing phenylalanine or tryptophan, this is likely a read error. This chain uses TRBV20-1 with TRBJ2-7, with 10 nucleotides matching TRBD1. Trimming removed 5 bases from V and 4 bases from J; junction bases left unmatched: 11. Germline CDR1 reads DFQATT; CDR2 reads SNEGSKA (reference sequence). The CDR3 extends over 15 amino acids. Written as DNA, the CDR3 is TGCAGTGCTCCTACCGGGACAGGGGAGGTTTACGAGCAGTACTTA. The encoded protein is CSAPTGTGEVYEQYL.

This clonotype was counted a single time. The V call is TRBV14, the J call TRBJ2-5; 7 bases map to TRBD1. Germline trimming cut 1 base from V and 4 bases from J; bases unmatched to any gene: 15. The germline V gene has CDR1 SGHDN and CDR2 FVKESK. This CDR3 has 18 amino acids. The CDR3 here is CASSQGLGQRGLRETQYF. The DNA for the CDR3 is TGTGCCAGCAGCCAAGGACTCGGACAGAGGGGGCTGCGAGAGACCCAGTACTTC.

The CDR3 reads CASSLGDTRYEQYF. The CDR3 bases are TGTGCCAGCAGCTTGGGGGACACCCGCTACGAGCAGTACTTC. The rearrangement links TRBV3-1 to TRBJ2-7; D is possibly TRBD1 (6 bases). CDR3 length equals 14 residues. Trimming took 5 bases from V and 3 from J, leaving 14 bases between them. CDR1 is LGHDT and CDR2 is YNNKEL in the germline V gene (reference sequence).

The CDR3 loop is CASSYRRDSPLHF. DNA for the CDR3: TGTGCCAGCAGTTACCGGAGGGATTCACCCCTCCACTTT. The V gene is TRBV27, the J gene TRBJ1-6; D is unclear. This CDR3 spans 13 amino acids. Trimming took 4 bases from V and 8 from J, leaving 9 bases between them. From germline, CDR1 is MNHEY and CDR2 SMNVEV (reference sequence).

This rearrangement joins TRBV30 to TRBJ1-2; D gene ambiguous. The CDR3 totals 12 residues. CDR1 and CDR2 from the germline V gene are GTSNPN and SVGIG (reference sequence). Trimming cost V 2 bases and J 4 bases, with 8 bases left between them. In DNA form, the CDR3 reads TGTGCCTGGAGTTGGGGTACCTATGGCTACACCTTC. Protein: CAWSWGTYGYTF.

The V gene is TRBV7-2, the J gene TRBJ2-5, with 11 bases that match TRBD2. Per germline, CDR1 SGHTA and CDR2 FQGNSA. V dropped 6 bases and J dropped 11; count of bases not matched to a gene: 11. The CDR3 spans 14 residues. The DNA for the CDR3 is TGTGCCAGCAGGGGTGGACTAGCGGGTGGTGAGCAGTACTTC. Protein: CASRGGLAGGEQYF.

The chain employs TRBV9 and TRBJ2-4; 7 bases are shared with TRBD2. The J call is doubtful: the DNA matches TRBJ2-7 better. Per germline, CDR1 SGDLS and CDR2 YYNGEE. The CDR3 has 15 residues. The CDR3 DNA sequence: TGTGCCAGCAGCGTAGGGGGGGGAACCACCTACGAGCAGTACTTC. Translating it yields CASSVGGGTTYEQYF.

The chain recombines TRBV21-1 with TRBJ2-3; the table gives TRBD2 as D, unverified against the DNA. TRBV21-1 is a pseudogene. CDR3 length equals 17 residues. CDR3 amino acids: CASSKGPTTSSTDTQYF. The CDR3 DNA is TGTGCCAGCAGCAAGGGCCCGACAACTTCTAGCACAGATACGCAGTATTTT.

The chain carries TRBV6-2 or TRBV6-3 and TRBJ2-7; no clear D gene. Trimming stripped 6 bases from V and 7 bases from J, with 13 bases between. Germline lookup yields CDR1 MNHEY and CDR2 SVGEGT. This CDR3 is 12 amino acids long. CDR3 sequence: CASSFSSDEQYF. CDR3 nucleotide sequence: TGTGCCAGCAGCTTCTCTAGTGATGAGCAGTACTTC.

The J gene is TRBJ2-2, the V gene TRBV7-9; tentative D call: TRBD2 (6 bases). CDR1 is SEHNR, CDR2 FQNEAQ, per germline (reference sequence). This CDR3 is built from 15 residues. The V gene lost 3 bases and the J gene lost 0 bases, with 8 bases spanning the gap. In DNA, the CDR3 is TGTGCCAGCAGCTTCGGGACTTCGAACACCGGGGAGCTGTTTTTT. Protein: CASSFGTSNTGELFF.

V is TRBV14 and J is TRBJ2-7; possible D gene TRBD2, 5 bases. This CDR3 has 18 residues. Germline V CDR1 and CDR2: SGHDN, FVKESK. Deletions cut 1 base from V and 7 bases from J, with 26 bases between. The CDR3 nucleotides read TGTGCCAGCAGCCAAGTAGGACGGGCCAGCGGTACCTACAATGAGCAGTACTTC. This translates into CASSQVGRASGTYNEQYF.

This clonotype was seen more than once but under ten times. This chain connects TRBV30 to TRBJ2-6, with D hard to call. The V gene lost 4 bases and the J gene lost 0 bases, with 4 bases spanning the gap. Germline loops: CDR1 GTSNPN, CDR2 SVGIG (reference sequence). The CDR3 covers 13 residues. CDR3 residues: CAWTASGANVLTF. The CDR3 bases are TGTGCCTGGACAGCCTCTGGGGCCAACGTCCTGACTTTC.

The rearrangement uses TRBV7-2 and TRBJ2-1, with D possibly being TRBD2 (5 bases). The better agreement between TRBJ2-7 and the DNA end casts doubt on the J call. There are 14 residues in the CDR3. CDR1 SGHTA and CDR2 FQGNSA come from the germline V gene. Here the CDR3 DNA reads TGTGCCAGCAGCTTGGAGGTAACCTACAGTGAGCAGTACTTC. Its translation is CASSLEVTYSEQYF.

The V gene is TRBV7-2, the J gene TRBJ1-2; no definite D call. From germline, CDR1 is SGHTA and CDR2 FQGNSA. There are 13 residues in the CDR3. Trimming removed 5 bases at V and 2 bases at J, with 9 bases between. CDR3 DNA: TGTGCCAGCAGCCAGGACTGGAACTATGGCTACACCTTC. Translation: CASSQDWNYGYTF.

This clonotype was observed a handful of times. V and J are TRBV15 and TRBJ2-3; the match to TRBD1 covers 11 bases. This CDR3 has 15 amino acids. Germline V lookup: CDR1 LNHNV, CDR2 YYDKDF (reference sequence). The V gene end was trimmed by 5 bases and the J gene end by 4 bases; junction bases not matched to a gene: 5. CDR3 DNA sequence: TGTGCCACCAGCCGGGACAGGGGGGGTTCAGATACGCAGTATTTT. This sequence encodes CATSRDRGGSDTQYF. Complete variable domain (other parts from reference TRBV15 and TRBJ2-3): DAMVIQNPRYQVTQFGKPVTLSCSQTLNHNVMYWYQQKSSQAPKLLFHYYDKDFNNEADTPDNFQSRRPNTSFCFLDIRSPGLGDTAMYLCATSRDRGGSDTQYFGPGTRLTVL.

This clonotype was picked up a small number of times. The CDR3 spells CASSFPQGSGTDTQYF. DNA of the CDR3: TGTGCCAGCAGTTTTCCCCAGGGTAGCGGTACAGATACGCAGTATTTT. The rearrangement uses TRBV28 and TRBJ2-3; tentatively, D is TRBD2 (6 bases). There are 16 residues in the CDR3. Trimming took off 3 bases at V and 3 bases at J, with 16 bases between the two ends. CDR1 is MDHEN and CDR2 is SYDVKM in the germline V gene.